A single sample gave rise to the 10 T cell receptor beta chains below, sequenced in a study of blood T cell repertoires in COVID-19. Clones were read by immunoSEQ multiplex PCR, and TCRdb kept only the in-frame ones, dropping some. The repertoire holds roughly 250,000 clones, with around 85% as singletons. Sequencing input: peripheral blood. These receptors were collected from a human donor with COVID-19, enrolled during active disease. The donor label of this sample is uncertain.

This chain uses TRBV11-2 with TRBJ2-3, with no clear D. Trimming pared 4 bases from V and 3 bases from J, leaving 8 bases between. CDR1 is SGHAT, CDR2 FQNNGV, per germline. The CDR3 has 13 residues. CDR3 nucleotides: TGTGCCAGCAGCTACACTACTACAGATACGCAGTATTTT. Translated, it gives CASSYTTTDTQYF.

The genes are TRBV4-2 and TRBJ1-2, with 7 bases lining up with TRBD1. Germline loops: CDR1 LGHNA, CDR2 YNFKEQ. The CDR3 spans 17 residues. The V gene end was trimmed by 0 bases and the J gene end by 2 bases; junction bases not matched to a gene: 9. The CDR3, as DNA: TGTGCCAGCAGCCAAGATGCGCGACAGGGCGTAAACTATGGCTACACCTTC. This codes for CASSQDARQGVNYGYTF.

V is TRBV24-1 and J is TRBJ2-5; the match to TRBD1 covers 9 bases. CDR1 and CDR2 from the germline V gene are KGHDR and SFDVKD. The length of the CDR3 is 16 residues. V was pared by 3 bases and J by 5 bases, with 9 bases of the junction left unmatched. CDR3 DNA sequence: TGTGCCACCAGTGATCCGGGACAGGGAGGCGGGGAGACCCAGTACTTC. Residues: CATSDPGQGGGETQYF.

The chain uses TRBV28 and TRBJ1-4, with a tentative D call TRBD1 (5 bases). Looked up from germline, CDR1 is MDHEN and CDR2 is SYDVKM. This CDR3 is 14 amino acids long. The ends were cut back, 2 bases at V and 6 bases at J, with 10 bases in the middle. The CDR3 DNA follows: TGTGCCAGCAGTTTAAGGGGACTAGATGAAAAACTGTTTTTT. This translates into CASSLRGLDEKLFF. Variable domain in full (rest from reference TRBV28 and TRBJ1-4): DVKVTQSSRYLVKRTGEKVFLECVQDMDHENMFWYRQDPGLGLRLIYFSYDVKMKEKGDIPEGYSVSREKKERFSLILESASTNQTSMYLCASSLRGLDEKLFFGSGTQLSVL.

This sequence joins TRBV30 and TRBJ1-1; D uncertain. Trimming took off 5 bases at V and 3 bases at J, with 13 bases between the two ends. CDR1 is GTSNPN and CDR2 is SVGIG in the germline V gene (reference sequence). The CDR3 length is 13 residues. The CDR3 bases are TGTGCCTGGCGATACGGGATTTACACTGAAGCTTTCTTT. Amino acid sequence: CAWRYGIYTEAFF.

V gene TRBV7-2 combines with J gene TRBJ1-3; D unclear. The CDR3 spans 15 residues. The germline CDR1 and CDR2 sequences are SGHTA and FQGNSA. Trimming cost V 8 bases and J 0 bases, with 14 bases left between them. Here the CDR3 DNA reads TGTGCCAGCGGGCTGGAGGCCAACTCTGGAAACACCATATATTTT. The encoded protein is CASGLEANSGNTIYF. The whole variable domain, remainder taken from reference TRBV7-2 and TRBJ1-3, is GAGVSQSPSNKVTEKGKDVELRCDPISGHTALYWYRQSLGQGLEFLIYFQGNSAPDKSGLPSDRFSAERTGGSVSTLTIQRTQQEDSAVYLCASGLEANSGNTIYFGEGSWLTVV.

This chain links TRBV19 with TRBJ2-4, with TRBD1 as a possible D gene (5 bases). The CDR3 consists of 17 residues. The germline CDR1 and CDR2 sequences are LNHDA and SQIVND (reference sequence). V lost 0 bases and J 0 bases, leaving 12 bases between the germline ends. CDR3 sequence: CASSIDRGDPAKNIQYF. Written as DNA, the CDR3 is TGTGCCAGTAGTATAGATAGGGGCGACCCAGCCAAAAACATTCAGTACTTC. The complete variable domain, with remaining parts taken from reference TRBV19 and TRBJ2-4, reads DGGITQSPKYLFRKEGQNVTLSCEQNLNHDAMYWYRQDPGQGLRLIYYSQIVNDFQKGDIAEGYSVSREKKESFPLTVTSAQKNPTAFYLCASSIDRGDPAKNIQYFGAGTRLSVL.

The V call is TRBV11-3, the J call TRBJ1-2, with a weak D call TRBD1 (5 bases). Germline lookup yields CDR1 SGHNT and CDR2 YENEEA. The CDR3 extends over 16 amino acids. V shed 0 bases and J shed 7 bases, with 18 bases lying between them. CDR3: CASSLEFSLQDLGYTF. CDR3 DNA: TGTGCCAGCAGCTTAGAATTTTCCCTACAGGATCTTGGCTACACCTTC.

Only a few counts were recorded for this clone. This rearrangement joins TRBV10-2 to TRBJ1-1, with 8 nucleotides matching TRBD1. The CDR3 covers 13 residues. After removal of 7 bases from V and 3 bases from J, the junction contained 4 bases not matched to a gene. Germline V gene sequence: CDR1 WSHSY, CDR2 SAAADI. As DNA, the CDR3 is TGCGCCAGCACTATGGGACAGGACACTGAAGCTTTCTTT. Encoded protein: CASTMGQDTEAFF.

This chain links TRBV28 with TRBJ1-6; 8 bases line up with TRBD1. Germline V gene sequence: CDR1 MDHEN, CDR2 SYDVKM. The CDR3 is made up of 16 amino acids. After removal of 5 bases from V and 7 bases from J, the junction contained 10 bases not matched to a gene. The DNA of the CDR3 is TGTGCCAGCAGTCTCCCAGGGGGCATTGAAAATTCACCCCTCCACTTT. Its protein is CASSLPGGIENSPLHF.